This T cell receptor beta chain was recorded in a study of human versus mouse CDR3 diversity and MHC coevolution. Points from the study as a whole: Mice had fewer CDR3 deletions and insertions than humans on average. Among all groups, most of the three human donors showed least clonal inequality. Humans had the largest estimated TCR beta repertoire, around 1.6 million clonotypes. In humans, T-cell selection involved 6 or 7 MHC II alleles.

Concerning this clone: Its antigen is currently unknown.

Germline V gives CDR1 MDHEN, CDR2 SYDVKM. CDR3 length equals 13 residues. Profiling relied on immunoSEQ multiplex PCR, and the TCRdb table lists in-frame clones only, not all of them. In the table there are about 81,000 clones, around 93% of which are singletons. The specimen sequenced was naive CD4+ T cells from blood. Subset described: CD45RO-negative CD62L-positive naive CD4 T cells. The chain couples TRBV28 to TRBJ2-5, with D perhaps matching TRBD1 (5 bases). The closer fit of TRBJ2-7 to the DNA end suggests the J call may be wrong. This TCR derives from a person between 25 and 75 years old in good health. CDR3 protein: CASITGPPYEQYF. CDR3 nucleotides: TGTGCCAGCATCACAGGACCGCCCTACGAGCAGTACTTC.